One sample yielded the 29 T cell receptor beta chains listed below, sequenced in a study of shared clonotypes between healthy human individuals. Profiling relied on immunoSEQ multiplex PCR, and the TCRdb table lists in-frame clones only, not all of them. The sample consists of around 350,000 clones, roughly 80% of them appearing once. Sequenced input: memory CD4+ T cells sorted from blood. Stated subset: CD45RA-negative fraction. These receptors all stem from a man aged 25 to 40 in good health.

The rearrangement joins TRBV10-2 to TRBJ1-4; the match to TRBD1 covers 9 bases. The CDR3 extends over 14 amino acids. Trimming at V came to 6 bases and at J to 4 bases, leaving 3 bases not matched to a gene. In germline, CDR1 is WSHSY, CDR2 SAAADI. As DNA, the CDR3 is TGCGCCAGCAGGAAGACAGGGGGTAATGAAAAACTGTTTTTT. Translated, it gives CASRKTGGNEKLFF.

This chain uses TRBV29-1 with TRBJ2-7, with TRBD2 matching 7 bases. CDR3 size: 14 residues. Germline V gene sequence: CDR1 SQVTM, CDR2 ANQGSEA. The V gene end was trimmed by 6 bases and the J gene end by 3 bases; junction bases not matched to a gene: 11. CDR3 protein: CSVLSLAENYEQYF. As DNA, the CDR3 is TGCAGCGTCCTTTCGCTAGCGGAGAACTACGAGCAGTACTTC.

The J gene is TRBJ2-1, the V gene TRBV19; D remains unclear. Germline V gene sequence: CDR1 LNHDA, CDR2 SQIVND (reference sequence). The length of the CDR3 is 18 residues. Trimming removed 2 bases from V and 5 bases from J, with 22 bases in between. In DNA, the CDR3 is TGTGCCAGTAGTATATCCGCAGGCCCTCTTCTAGGAAACAATGAGCAGTTCTTC. Translated: CASSISAGPLLGNNEQFF.

Of note for this clone: Other DNA sequences of this sample code for an identical CDR3. The genes are TRBV29-1 and TRBJ1-1, with 9 bases fitting TRBD1. The CDR3 covers 15 residues. The trim removed 6 bases at V and 0 bases at J, leaving 8 bases unmatched. Germline V gene sequence: CDR1 SQVTM, CDR2 ANQGSEA. DNA for the CDR3: TGCAGCGTAGCTCCGGGACAGGGAATGAACACTGAAGCTTTCTTT. Translating it yields CSVAPGQGMNTEAFF.

This clone was seen at least ten times. The rearrangement joins TRBV11-2 to TRBJ2-1, with D possibly being TRBD2 (5 bases). The V gene's germline CDR1 is SGHAT and CDR2 FQNNGV. The CDR3 contains 15 residues. V shed 0 bases and J shed 9 bases, with 15 bases lying between them. For the CDR3, the DNA is TGTGCCAGCAGCTTAGAAGCGGTTTTCGATGGTGAGCAGTTCTTC. Encoded protein: CASSLEAVFDGEQFF.

In this sample, this clone turned up many times. The chain links TRBV14 to TRBJ2-1; no reliable D call. Germline values: CDR1 SGHDN, CDR2 FVKESK. This CDR3 is built from 13 residues. V was trimmed by 4 bases and J by 8 bases, leaving 12 bases between them. Here the CDR3 DNA reads TGTGCCAGCAGCCCCCCCCGGGCGTATGAGCAGTTCTTC. It translates to CASSPPRAYEQFF.

This chain joins TRBV30 and TRBJ2-6; D is ambiguous. There are 14 residues in the CDR3. From germline, CDR1 is GTSNPN and CDR2 SVGIG (reference sequence). V was clipped by 2 bases and J by 4 bases, with 9 bases between them. The CDR3 is CAWSPGGGANVLTF. The CDR3 DNA reads TGTGCCTGGAGTCCTGGTGGGGGGGCCAACGTCCTGACTTTC.

V usage is TRBV28 and J usage is TRBJ2-2; maybe TRBD2 (5 bases). Germline CDR1 is MDHEN and CDR2 is SYDVKM. CDR3 length equals 17 residues. V lost 10 bases and J lost 2, with 23 bases in between. CDR3 sequence (DNA): TGTGCCATCCAACCATGGCGGGCAGGAGCTAACACCGGGGAGCTGTTTTTT. Protein sequence: CAIQPWRAGANTGELFF.

The rearrangement uses TRBV9 and TRBJ1-1; D perhaps matches TRBD1 (5 bases). CDR3 length: 17 residues. V gave up 4 bases and J gave up 10 bases, with 29 bases separating them. CDR1 is SGDLS and CDR2 is YYNGEE in the germline V gene. The CDR3 nucleotides are TGTGCCAGCAGCCTCACGGCCGGGGGTTTTGGAAGGTCCGGAGCTTTCTTT. The encoded protein is CASSLTAGGFGRSGAFF.

The chain combines TRBV7-6 with TRBJ2-7; D possibly corresponds to TRBD2 (5 bases). Germline V gene data show CDR1 as SGHVS and CDR2 as FNYEAQ. The V and J ends lost 9 bases and 3 bases respectively, with 21 bases between them. The CDR3 loop spans 15 amino acids. DNA of the CDR3: TGTGCCAGTTCGAGGAACCAGCGGAGTTACTACGAGCAGTACTTC. It is translated as CASSRNQRSYYEQYF.

The chain is built from TRBV18 and TRBJ2-1, with D perhaps given as TRBD1 or TRBD2 (5 bases each). This CDR3 region has 14 residues. In germline, CDR1 is KGHSH, CDR2 LQKENI. V shed 4 bases and J shed 9 bases, with 16 bases lying between them. The CDR3, as DNA: TGTGCCAGCTCACAGTCTAGCTCTAGGGGTGAGCAGTTCTTC. This sequence encodes CASSQSSSRGEQFF.

This clone was observed many times. The chain carries TRBV5-6 and TRBJ2-3; D is unclear. Germline V gene data show CDR1 as SGHDT and CDR2 as YYEEEE. Trimming pared 2 bases from V and 0 bases from J, leaving 13 bases between. The CDR3 covers 16 residues. DNA of the CDR3: TGTGCCAGCAGCTTTCGTGTGACACCTAGCACAGATACGCAGTATTTT. It specifies CASSFRVTPSTDTQYF.

The chain has TRBV9 and TRBJ1-1; 7 bases align to TRBD1. After removal of 0 bases from V and 4 bases from J, the junction contained 6 bases not matched to a gene. The CDR3 is made up of 15 amino acids. The germline V gene has CDR1 SGDLS and CDR2 YYNGEE. The CDR3 is CASSVATGVVTEAFF. The CDR3 DNA follows: TGTGCCAGCAGCGTAGCAACAGGGGTGGTCACTGAAGCTTTCTTT.

This clone was observed a handful of times. In DNA form, the CDR3 reads TGTGCCAGCAGCCTGAGAACTAGTTGGACAGATACGCAGTATTTT. It codes for CASSLRTSWTDTQYF. The V gene is TRBV7-3, the J gene TRBJ2-3; tentatively, D is TRBD2 (5 bases). The germline CDR1 and CDR2 sequences are SGHTA and FQGTGA. Trimming removed 5 bases from V and 3 bases from J, with 15 bases in between. The CDR3 is 15 residues long.

The chain links TRBV6-5 to TRBJ2-5, with D possibly matching TRBD1 (6 bases). CDR3 length: 15 residues. Trimming took 3 bases from V and 2 from J, leaving 13 bases between them. Per germline, CDR1 MNHEY and CDR2 SVGAGI. In nucleotides, the CDR3 is TGTGCCAGCAGTTATAATCAGGGACAACAAGAGACCCAGTACTTC. It is translated as CASSYNQGQQETQYF.

The chain links TRBV30 to TRBJ2-5; perhaps TRBD1 as D (5 bases). Germline assignment: CDR1 GTSNPN and CDR2 SVGIG (reference sequence). This CDR3 has 15 amino acids. Between the trimmed V and J ends, which lost 2 bases and 0 bases, there was a span of 13 bases. In DNA form, the CDR3 reads TGTGCCTGGAGTTCTGGCAGGGCATACCAAGAGACCCAGTACTTC. Amino acids: CAWSSGRAYQETQYF.

V usage is TRBV5-6 and J usage is TRBJ2-5, with TRBD2 matching over 9 bases. CDR1 and CDR2 (germline): SGHDT, YYEEEE. Unmatched junction bases numbered 9, after V lost 5 bases and J lost 1 base. This CDR3 is built from 16 residues. CDR3 in amino acids: CASSFRSGSTQETQYF. CDR3 DNA sequence: TGTGCCAGCAGTTTCCGTAGCGGGAGCACCCAAGAGACCCAGTACTTC.

This clone was picked up one time. J is TRBJ2-3 and V is TRBV6-5; D is unclear. Trimming cost V 2 bases and J 0 bases, with 6 bases left between them. CDR1 and CDR2 from the germline V gene are MNHEY and SVGAGI. The CDR3 loop spans 14 amino acids. The CDR3 DNA sequence: TGTGCCAGCAGTTACGTCCTTAGCACAGATACGCAGTATTTT. Translating gives CASSYVLSTDTQYF.

The V gene is TRBV5-1, the J gene TRBJ2-7; D is undetermined. Germline V gene sequence: CDR1 SGHRS, CDR2 YFSETQ. The V and J ends lost 3 bases and 6 bases respectively, with 7 bases between them. The CDR3 consists of 11 residues. The CDR3, as DNA: TGCGCCAGCAGCTCCGATTTCGAGCAGTACTTC. This gives the protein CASSSDFEQYF.

The J gene is TRBJ2-5, the V gene TRBV5-1, with a tentative D call TRBD1 (5 bases). CDR3 length: 16 residues. The germline V and J ends were trimmed by 0 bases and 5 bases, with 17 bases remaining between them. The germline CDR1 and CDR2 sequences are SGHRS and YFSETQ. The CDR3: CASSLAGRVVGETQYF. CDR3 DNA: TGCGCCAGCAGCTTGGCCGGCAGGGTTGTAGGCGAGACCCAGTACTTC.

This clone was detected only once. The V call is TRBV5-6, the J call TRBJ2-7; 7 positions match TRBD1. The V segment lost 4 bases and the J segment 3 bases; nucleotides outside the gene matches: 10. CDR1 is SGHDT, CDR2 YYEEEE, per germline. The CDR3 totals 15 residues. This CDR3 is CASSSDREWGYEQYF. CDR3 nucleotides: TGTGCCAGCAGCAGTGACAGGGAGTGGGGCTACGAGCAGTACTTC.

This clone was seen many times. The sample has other DNA sequences that encode this CDR3 too. Here the CDR3 reads CASSARQGSNVLTF. For the CDR3, the DNA is TGTGCCAGCAGTGCTAGACAGGGTAGCAACGTCCTGACTTTC. V gene TRBV2 combines with J gene TRBJ2-6; 7 positions agree with TRBD1. Unmatched junction bases numbered 6, after V lost 4 bases and J lost 9 bases. Germline CDR1 SNHLY, CDR2 FYNNEI. This CDR3 has 14 residues.

The chain carries TRBV10-1 and TRBJ1-1; the match to TRBD1 covers 10 bases. Unmatched junction bases numbered 3, after V lost 0 bases and J lost 2 bases. Germline CDR1 and CDR2: WNHNN and SYGVQD (reference sequence). The CDR3 is made up of 16 amino acids. In DNA, the CDR3 is TGCGCCAGCAGTGAGTCGACAGGGGGCGTCAACACTGAAGCTTTCTTT. Its protein is CASSESTGGVNTEAFF.

In its sample, this clone was seen many times. The chain recombines TRBV28 with TRBJ2-3, with 10 bases matching TRBD2. Germline-derived CDR1 and CDR2 are MDHEN and SYDVKM. V was pared by 5 bases and J by 0 bases, with 14 bases of the junction left unmatched. CDR3 length: 19 residues. Written as DNA, the CDR3 is TGTGCCAGCAGTCCCGCGCGGCTAGCGGGAGTTGGGAGCACAGATACGCAGTATTTT. Its translation is CASSPARLAGVGSTDTQYF. The entire variable domain, with the rest obtained from reference TRBV28 and TRBJ2-3, is as follows: DVKVTQSSRYLVKRTGEKVFLECVQDMDHENMFWYRQDPGLGLRLIYFSYDVKMKEKGDIPEGYSVSREKKERFSLILESASTNQTSMYLCASSPARLAGVGSTDTQYFGPGTRLTVL.

The chain is built from TRBV18 and TRBJ1-6, with TRBD1 matching 9 bases. Trimming cost V 2 bases and J 9 bases; bases outside gene matches: 2. The germline V gene has CDR1 KGHSH and CDR2 LQKENI. The CDR3 sequence is 14 residues long. The CDR3 protein is CASSPEGQGSPLHF. The CDR3 bases are TGTGCCAGCTCACCAGAGGGACAGGGTTCACCCCTCCACTTT.

The chain carries TRBV5-1 and TRBJ2-2; 11 bases match TRBD2. Unmatched junction bases numbered 7, after V lost 3 bases and J lost 0 bases. Germline CDR1 is SGHRS and CDR2 is YFSETQ. The CDR3 runs to 18 residues. For the CDR3, the DNA is TGCGCCAGCAGCTCGATAACTAGCGGGAGAGCGAACACCGGGGAGCTGTTTTTT. This encodes CASSSITSGRANTGELFF.

This clone was picked up one time. The same CDR3 is also encoded by other DNA sequences in this sample. This chain links TRBV9 with TRBJ1-3; D is unclear. Germline values: CDR1 SGDLS, CDR2 YYNGEE. Trimming removed 0 bases at V and 0 bases at J, with 10 bases between. CDR3 size: 16 residues. CDR3 amino acids: CASSVAIGDSGNTIYF. In nucleotides, the CDR3 is TGTGCCAGCAGCGTAGCTATAGGAGACTCTGGAAACACCATATATTTT.

The genes are TRBV9 and TRBJ2-1; 9 bases match TRBD2. Germline loops: CDR1 SGDLS, CDR2 YYNGEE. The V and J ends lost 0 bases and 0 bases, in that order; junction bases with no gene match: 7. The CDR3 runs 18 residues. The CDR3 region has the DNA TGTGCCAGCAGCGTAGGGGGACTAGCCGATTCCTCCTACAATGAGCAGTTCTTC. The encoded protein is CASSVGGLADSSYNEQFF.

V usage is TRBV11-2 and J usage is TRBJ2-2; TRBD2 agrees at 15 bases. Unmatched junction bases numbered 10, after V lost 8 bases and J lost 3 bases. The CDR3 contains 18 residues. Germline assignment: CDR1 SGHAT and CDR2 FQNNGV. CDR3 sequence reads: CASRRAGTSGRYTGELFF. In DNA, the CDR3 is TGTGCCAGCCGAAGGGCCGGGACTAGCGGGAGGTACACCGGGGAGCTGTTTTTT. The variable domain in full, completed from reference TRBV11-2 and TRBJ2-2, reads EAGVAQSPRYKIIEKRQSVAFWCNPISGHATLYWYQQILGQGPKLLIQFQNNGVVDDSQLPKDRFSAERLKGVDSTLKIQPAKLEDSAVYLCASRRAGTSGRYTGELFFGEGSRLTVL.